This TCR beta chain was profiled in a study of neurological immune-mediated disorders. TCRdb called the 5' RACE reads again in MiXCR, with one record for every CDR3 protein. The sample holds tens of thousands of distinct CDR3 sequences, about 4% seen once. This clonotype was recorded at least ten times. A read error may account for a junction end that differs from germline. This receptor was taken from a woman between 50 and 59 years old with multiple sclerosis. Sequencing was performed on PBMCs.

The CDR3 DNA reads as TGTGCTAGCAGCTTAGCAGGGGGTCGGGAGACCCAGTACTTC. Translation gives CASSLAGGRETQYF. V and J are TRBV7-7 and TRBJ2-5; 7 bases fit TRBD1. Germline V CDR1 and CDR2: SSHAT, FNYEAQ (reference sequence). The CDR3 totals 14 residues.